Detailed here is one T cell receptor beta chain. The antigen remains undetermined. The data belong to a study of cytomegalovirus exposure and HLA in healthy donors. The CDR3 spans 11 residues. V was cut by 7 bases and J by 11 bases, with 12 bases left in between. Germline loops: CDR1 MNHNS, CDR2 SASEGT. Sequenced by immunoSEQ multiplex PCR; TCRdb stores in-frame clones only, minus some. Of 120,000 to 150,000 clones listed, 87% are singletons. Findings and caveats of the study: For cytomegalovirus status, the classifier reportedly gave diagnoses with high specificity and sensitivity.

The chain couples TRBV6-1 to TRBJ1-5; possibly TRBD1 for D (5 bases). The sequence came from a man aged 18-30 years in good health and CMV-seropositive. Sequenced material: PBMCs. CDR3 residues: CASTLREAQHF. The CDR3 coding sequence is TGTGCCAGCACCCTCAGGGAGGCCCAGCATTTT.